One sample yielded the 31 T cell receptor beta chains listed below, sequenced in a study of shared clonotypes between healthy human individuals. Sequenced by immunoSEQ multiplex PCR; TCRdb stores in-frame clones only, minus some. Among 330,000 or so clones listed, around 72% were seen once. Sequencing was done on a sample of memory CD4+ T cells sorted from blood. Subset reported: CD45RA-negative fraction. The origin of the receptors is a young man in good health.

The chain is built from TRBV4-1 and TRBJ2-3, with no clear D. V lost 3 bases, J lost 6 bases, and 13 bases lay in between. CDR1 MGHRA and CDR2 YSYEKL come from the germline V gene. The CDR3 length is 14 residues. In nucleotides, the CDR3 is TGCGCCAGCAGCCAGAGCTCAAGGTCCGATACGCAGTATTTT. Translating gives CASSQSSRSDTQYF.

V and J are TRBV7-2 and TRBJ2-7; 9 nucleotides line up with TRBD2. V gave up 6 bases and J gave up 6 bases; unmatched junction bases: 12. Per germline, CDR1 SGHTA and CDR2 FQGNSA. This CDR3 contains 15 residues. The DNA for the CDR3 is TGTGCCAGCAGACAGACCGGGACTAGCTATTCCGAGCAGTACTTC. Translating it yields CASRQTGTSYSEQYF.

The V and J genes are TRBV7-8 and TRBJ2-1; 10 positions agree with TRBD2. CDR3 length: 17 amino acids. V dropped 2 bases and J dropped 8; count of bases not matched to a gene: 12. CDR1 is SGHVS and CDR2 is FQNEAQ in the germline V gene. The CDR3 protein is CASSLFRASGSADEQFF. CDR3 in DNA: TGTGCCAGCAGCTTATTTCGGGCTAGCGGGAGTGCCGATGAGCAGTTCTTC.

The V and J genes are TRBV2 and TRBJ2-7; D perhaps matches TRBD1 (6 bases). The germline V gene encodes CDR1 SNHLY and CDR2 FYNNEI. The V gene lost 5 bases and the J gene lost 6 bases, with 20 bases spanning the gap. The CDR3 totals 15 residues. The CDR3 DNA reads TGTGCCAGCAGTATTACAGGGACGTTTTTGCGCGAGCAGTACTTC. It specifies CASSITGTFLREQYF.

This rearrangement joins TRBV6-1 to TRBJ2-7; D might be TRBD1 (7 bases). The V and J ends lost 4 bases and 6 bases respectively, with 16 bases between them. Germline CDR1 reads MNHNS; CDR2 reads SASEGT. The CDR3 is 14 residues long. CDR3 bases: TGTGCCAGCAGTGTGACAGGGAGGTTTAGCGAGCAGTACTTC. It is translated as CASSVTGRFSEQYF.

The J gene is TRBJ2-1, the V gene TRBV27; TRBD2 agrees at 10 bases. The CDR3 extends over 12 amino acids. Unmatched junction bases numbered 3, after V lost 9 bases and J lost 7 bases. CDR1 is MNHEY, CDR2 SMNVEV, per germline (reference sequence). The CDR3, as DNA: TGTGCCAGTGGTAGCGGGAGGAATGAGCAGTTCTTC. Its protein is CASGSGRNEQFF.

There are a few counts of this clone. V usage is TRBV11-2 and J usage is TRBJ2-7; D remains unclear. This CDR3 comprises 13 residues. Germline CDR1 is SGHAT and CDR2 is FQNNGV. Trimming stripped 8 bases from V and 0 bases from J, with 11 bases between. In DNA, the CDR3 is TGTGCCAGCGGAAGGTTAGGCTCCTACGAGCAGTACTTC. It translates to CASGRLGSYEQYF. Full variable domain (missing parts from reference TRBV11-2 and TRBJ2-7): EAGVAQSPRYKIIEKRQSVAFWCNPISGHATLYWYQQILGQGPKLLIQFQNNGVVDDSQLPKDRFSAERLKGVDSTLKIQPAKLEDSAVYLCASGRLGSYEQYFGPGTRLTVT.

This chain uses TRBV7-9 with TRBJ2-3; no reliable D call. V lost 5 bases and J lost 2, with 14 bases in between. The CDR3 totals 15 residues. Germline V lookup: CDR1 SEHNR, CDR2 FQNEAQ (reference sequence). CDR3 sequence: CASSRKDGTTDTQYF. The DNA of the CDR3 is TGTGCCAGCAGCCGAAAGGACGGCACCACAGATACGCAGTATTTT.

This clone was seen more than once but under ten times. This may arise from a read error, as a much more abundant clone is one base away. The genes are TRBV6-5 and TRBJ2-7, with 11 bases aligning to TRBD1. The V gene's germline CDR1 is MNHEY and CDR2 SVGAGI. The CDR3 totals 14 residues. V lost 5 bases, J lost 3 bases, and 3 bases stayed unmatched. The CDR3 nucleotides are TGTGCCAGCAGTGCCGGGACAGGGGGCTACGAGCAGTACTTC. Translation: CASSAGTGGYEQYF.

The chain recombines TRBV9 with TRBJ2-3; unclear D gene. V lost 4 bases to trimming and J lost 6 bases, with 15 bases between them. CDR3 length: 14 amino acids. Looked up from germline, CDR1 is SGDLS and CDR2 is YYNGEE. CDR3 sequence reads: CASSIQFPSDTQYF. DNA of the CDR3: TGTGCCAGCAGCATTCAGTTCCCGAGTGATACGCAGTATTTT. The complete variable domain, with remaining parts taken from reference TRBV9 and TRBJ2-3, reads DSGVTQTPKHLITATGQRVTLRCSPRSGDLSVYWYQQSLDQGLQFLIQYYNGEERAKGNILERFSAQQFPDLHSELNLSSLELGDSALYFCASSIQFPSDTQYFGPGTRLTVL.

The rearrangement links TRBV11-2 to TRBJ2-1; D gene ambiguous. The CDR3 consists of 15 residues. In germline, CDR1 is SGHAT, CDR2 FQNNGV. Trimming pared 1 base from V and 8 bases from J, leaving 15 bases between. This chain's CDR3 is CASSLGFSYIDEQFF. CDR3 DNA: TGTGCCAGCAGCTTAGGGTTTTCTTATATCGATGAGCAGTTCTTC.

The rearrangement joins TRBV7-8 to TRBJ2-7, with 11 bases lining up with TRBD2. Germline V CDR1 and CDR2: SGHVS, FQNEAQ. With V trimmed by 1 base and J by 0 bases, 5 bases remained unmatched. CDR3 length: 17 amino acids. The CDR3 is CASSLVGTSGSSYEQYF. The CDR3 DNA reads TGTGCCAGCAGCTTAGTCGGGACTAGCGGTTCCTCCTACGAGCAGTACTTC.

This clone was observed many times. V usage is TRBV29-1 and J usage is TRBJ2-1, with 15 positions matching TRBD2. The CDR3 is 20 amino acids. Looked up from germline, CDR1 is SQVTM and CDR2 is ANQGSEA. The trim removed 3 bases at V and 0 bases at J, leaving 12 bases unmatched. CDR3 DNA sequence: TGCAGCGTTGATACCGGCGGGACTAGCGGGAGGCCTAGCTCCTACAATGAGCAGTTCTTC. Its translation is CSVDTGGTSGRPSSYNEQFF.

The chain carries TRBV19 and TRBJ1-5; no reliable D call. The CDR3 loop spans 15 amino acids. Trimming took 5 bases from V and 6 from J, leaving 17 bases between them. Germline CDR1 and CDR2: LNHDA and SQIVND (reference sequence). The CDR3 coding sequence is TGTGCCAGTAGTCCCATGGACCGGATGGGTCAGCCCCAGCATTTT. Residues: CASSPMDRMGQPQHF.

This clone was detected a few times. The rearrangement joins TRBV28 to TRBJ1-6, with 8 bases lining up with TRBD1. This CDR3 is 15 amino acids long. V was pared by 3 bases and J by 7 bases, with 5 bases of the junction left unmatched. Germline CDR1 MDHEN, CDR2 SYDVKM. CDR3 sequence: CASSFRGLGNSPLHF. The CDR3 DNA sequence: TGTGCCAGCAGTTTCAGGGGGCTAGGGAATTCACCCCTCCACTTT.

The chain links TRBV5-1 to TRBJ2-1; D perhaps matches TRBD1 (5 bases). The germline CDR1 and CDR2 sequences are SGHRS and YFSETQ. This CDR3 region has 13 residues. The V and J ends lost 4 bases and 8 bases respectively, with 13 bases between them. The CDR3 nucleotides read TGCGCCAGCAGCGGGGCTAGTCTGGATGAGCAGTTCTTC. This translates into CASSGASLDEQFF.

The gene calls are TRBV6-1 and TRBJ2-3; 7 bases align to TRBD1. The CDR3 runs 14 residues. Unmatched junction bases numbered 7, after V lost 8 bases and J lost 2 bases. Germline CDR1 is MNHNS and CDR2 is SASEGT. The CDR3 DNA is TGTGCCAGCCAACAGACAGGGAACACAGATACGCAGTATTTT. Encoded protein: CASQQTGNTDTQYF.

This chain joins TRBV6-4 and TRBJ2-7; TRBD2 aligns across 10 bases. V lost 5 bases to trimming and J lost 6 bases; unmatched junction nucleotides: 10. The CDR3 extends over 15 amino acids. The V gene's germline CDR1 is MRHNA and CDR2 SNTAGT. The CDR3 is CASSPLAGGAGEQYF. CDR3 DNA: TGTGCCAGCAGTCCCTTAGCGGGAGGTGCGGGCGAGCAGTACTTC.

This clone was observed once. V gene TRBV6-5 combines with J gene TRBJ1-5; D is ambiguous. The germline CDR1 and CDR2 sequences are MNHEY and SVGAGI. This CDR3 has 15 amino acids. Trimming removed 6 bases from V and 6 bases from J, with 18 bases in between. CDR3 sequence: CASRLGPLPGQPQHF. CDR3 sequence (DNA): TGTGCCAGCAGGTTAGGGCCCCTCCCGGGTCAGCCCCAGCATTTT.

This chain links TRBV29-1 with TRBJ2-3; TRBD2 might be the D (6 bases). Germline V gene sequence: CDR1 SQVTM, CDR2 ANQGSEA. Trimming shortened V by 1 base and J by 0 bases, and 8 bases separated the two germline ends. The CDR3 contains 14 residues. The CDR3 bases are TGCAGCGTTGAAGGCCTAGCGAGCACAGATACGCAGTATTTT. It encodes CSVEGLASTDTQYF.

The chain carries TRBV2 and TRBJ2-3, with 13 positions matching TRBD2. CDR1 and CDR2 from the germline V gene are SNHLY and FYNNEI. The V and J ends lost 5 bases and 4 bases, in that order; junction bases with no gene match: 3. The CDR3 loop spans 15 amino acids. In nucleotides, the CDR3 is TGTGCCAGCAGTTTGACTAGCGGGAGGTCAGATACGCAGTATTTT. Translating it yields CASSLTSGRSDTQYF.

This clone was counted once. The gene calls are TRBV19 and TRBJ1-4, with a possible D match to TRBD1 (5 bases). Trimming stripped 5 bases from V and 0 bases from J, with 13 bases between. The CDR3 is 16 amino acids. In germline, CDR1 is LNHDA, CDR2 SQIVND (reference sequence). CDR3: CASSDGAGATNEKLFF. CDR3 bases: TGTGCCAGTAGTGATGGGGCAGGAGCAACTAATGAAAAACTGTTTTTT.

The CDR3 sequence is CASSELGTSGGYEQYF. Here the CDR3 DNA reads TGTGCCAGCAGTGAATTAGGTACTAGCGGGGGCTACGAGCAGTACTTC. The rearrangement links TRBV25-1 to TRBJ2-7; TRBD2 agrees at 11 bases. Looked up from germline, CDR1 is MGHDK and CDR2 is SYGVNS. With V trimmed by 1 base and J by 3 bases, 5 bases remained unmatched. The CDR3 has 16 residues.

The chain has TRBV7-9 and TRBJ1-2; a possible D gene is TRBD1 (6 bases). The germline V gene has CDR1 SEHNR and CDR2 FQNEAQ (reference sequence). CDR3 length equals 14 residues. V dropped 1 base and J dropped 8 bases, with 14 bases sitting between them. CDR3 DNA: TGTGCCAGCAGCTTAGGCGCAGGGGTCGCCGGCTACACCTTC. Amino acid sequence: CASSLGAGVAGYTF.

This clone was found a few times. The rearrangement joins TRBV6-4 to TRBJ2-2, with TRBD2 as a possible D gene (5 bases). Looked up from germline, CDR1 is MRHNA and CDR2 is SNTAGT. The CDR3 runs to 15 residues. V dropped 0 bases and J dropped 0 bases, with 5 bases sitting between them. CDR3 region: CASSDSSANTGELFF. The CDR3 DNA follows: TGTGCCAGCAGTGACTCTAGCGCGAACACCGGGGAGCTGTTTTTT.

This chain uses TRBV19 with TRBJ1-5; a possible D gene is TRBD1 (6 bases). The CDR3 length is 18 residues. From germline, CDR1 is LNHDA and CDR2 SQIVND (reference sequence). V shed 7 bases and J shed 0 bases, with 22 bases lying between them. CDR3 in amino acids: CASKGGGAPPNSNQPQHF. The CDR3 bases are TGTGCCAGTAAGGGGGGAGGGGCCCCTCCCAATAGCAATCAGCCCCAGCATTTT.

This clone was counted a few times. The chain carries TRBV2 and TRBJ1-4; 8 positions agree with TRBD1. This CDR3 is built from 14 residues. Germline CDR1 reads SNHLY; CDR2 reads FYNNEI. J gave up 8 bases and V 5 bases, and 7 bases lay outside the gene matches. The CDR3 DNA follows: TGTGCCAGCAGTAAGACAGGGGTAGAGGAAAAACTGTTTTTT. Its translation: CASSKTGVEEKLFF.

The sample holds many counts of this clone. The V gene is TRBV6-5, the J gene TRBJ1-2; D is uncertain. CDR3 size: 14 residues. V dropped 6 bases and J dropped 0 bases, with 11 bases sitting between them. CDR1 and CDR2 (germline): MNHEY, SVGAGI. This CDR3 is CASSFARANYGYTF. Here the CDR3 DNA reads TGTGCCAGCAGCTTCGCGCGGGCTAACTATGGCTACACCTTC.

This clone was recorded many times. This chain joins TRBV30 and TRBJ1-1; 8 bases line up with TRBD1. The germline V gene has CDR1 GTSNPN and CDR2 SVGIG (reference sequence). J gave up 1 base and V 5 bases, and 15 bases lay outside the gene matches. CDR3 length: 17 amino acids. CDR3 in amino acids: CAWGSRFRGRGNTEAFF. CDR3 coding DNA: TGTGCCTGGGGGTCCAGATTCAGGGGGCGCGGGAACACTGAAGCTTTCTTT.

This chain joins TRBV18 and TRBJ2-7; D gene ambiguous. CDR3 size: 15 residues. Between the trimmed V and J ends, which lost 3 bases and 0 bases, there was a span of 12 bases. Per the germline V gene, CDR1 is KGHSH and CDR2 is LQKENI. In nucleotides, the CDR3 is TGTGCCAGCTCACCGCTGTTCCCGAGCTCCTACGAGCAGTACTTC. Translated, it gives CASSPLFPSSYEQYF.

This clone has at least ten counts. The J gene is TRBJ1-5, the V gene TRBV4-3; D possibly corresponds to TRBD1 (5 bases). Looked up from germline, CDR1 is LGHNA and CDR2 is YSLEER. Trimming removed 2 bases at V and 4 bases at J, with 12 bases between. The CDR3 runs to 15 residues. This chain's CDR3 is CASSQQLGDNQPQHF. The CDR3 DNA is TGCGCCAGCAGCCAACAGTTAGGGGATAATCAGCCCCAGCATTTT.